One and the same sample provided the 29 T cell receptor beta chains below, sequenced in a study of shared clonotypes between healthy human individuals. CD45RO-negative CD8 cells positively selected for CCR7 made up the naive population, which excluded terminally differentiated effector memory CD45RA+ cells. Only in-frame clones appear in the TCRdb table, and some are missing; sequencing was by immunoSEQ multiplex PCR. The table includes around 2,000,000 clones, approximately 94% detected once. Sequencing was carried out using naive CD8+ T cells sorted from blood. The receptors were gathered from a man between 18 and 29 years old in good health.

The gene calls are TRBV15 and TRBJ2-7; 8 bases line up with TRBD2. The J segment lost 2 bases and the V segment lost 4 bases, leaving 4 bases of the junction unmatched. The CDR3 is made up of 14 amino acids. Germline V CDR1 and CDR2: LNHNV, YYDKDF (reference sequence). The CDR3 spells CATSTAGGPYEQYF. The CDR3 DNA reads as TGTGCCACCAGCACGGCGGGGGGTCCCTACGAGCAGTACTTC.

Of note for this clone: At one of its ends the junction is not consistent with the germline gene, which may arise from a read error. The same CDR3 is also encoded by other DNA sequences in this sample. The rearrangement joins TRBV6-1 to TRBJ2-7; TRBD1 might be the D (5 bases). The length of the CDR3 is 12 residues. Germline V gives CDR1 MNHNS, CDR2 SASEGT. This chain's CDR3 is CASRGVSYEQYF. The CDR3 coding sequence is TGTGCCAGCAGAGGGGTATCCTACGAGCAGTACTTT.

The chain couples TRBV5-6 to TRBJ1-2; D may be TRBD1 (5 bases). This CDR3 contains 16 residues. Trimming removed 4 bases from V and 4 bases from J, with 20 bases in between. From germline, CDR1 is SGHDT and CDR2 YYEEEE. The CDR3 sequence is CASSPSMGEWVYGYTF. CDR3 nucleotides: TGTGCCAGCAGCCCATCTATGGGGGAGTGGGTCTATGGCTACACCTTC.

The chain uses TRBV2 and TRBJ2-7, with 10 bases lining up with TRBD1. This CDR3 comprises 14 residues. Trimming removed 8 bases from V and 0 bases from J; junction bases left unmatched: 4. Germline values: CDR1 SNHLY, CDR2 FYNNEI. The CDR3 nucleotides are TGTGCCAGCGAAGGGACAGGGGCCTCCTACGAGCAGTACTTC. This gives the protein CASEGTGASYEQYF.

Regarding this clone: Other DNA sequences in the same sample also yield this CDR3. V usage is TRBV27 and J usage is TRBJ2-7; D might be TRBD1 or TRBD2, each matching 5 bases. Trimming took 4 bases from V and 1 from J, leaving 8 bases between them. The CDR3 is 13 residues long. The V gene's germline CDR1 is MNHEY and CDR2 SMNVEV (reference sequence). CDR3 loop: CASSSGPSYEQYF. DNA of the CDR3: TGTGCCAGCAGTTCGGGGCCGTCCTACGAGCAGTACTTC.

CDR3 sequence (DNA): TGTGCAAGTCGCTTCTCCTACGCCAGGCGGAGCTCCTACAATGAGCAGTTCTTC. Its translation: CASRFSYARRSSYNEQFF. The V call is TRBV12-2, the J call TRBJ2-1. TRBV12-2 is reported as a pseudogene. CDR3 length: 18 residues.

The rearrangement joins TRBV27 to TRBJ2-1, with no clear D. The CDR3 length is 15 residues. Germline CDR1 MNHEY, CDR2 SMNVEV (reference sequence). The V end was cut by 3 bases, the J end by 0 bases, with 9 bases between. The DNA of the CDR3 is TGTGCCAGCAGTTTCGACGCGAGCTCCTACAATGAGCAGTTCTTC. Translation: CASSFDASSYNEQFF.

This clone was counted once. The chain combines TRBV5-6 with TRBJ2-1; D remains ambiguous. This CDR3 region has 12 residues. Trimming stripped 6 bases from V and 4 bases from J, with 8 bases between. In germline, CDR1 is SGHDT, CDR2 YYEEEE. The CDR3 protein is CASIGRYNEQFF. The CDR3 DNA follows: TGTGCCAGCATAGGAAGGTACAATGAGCAGTTCTTC.

As to this clone: Different DNA sequences within this sample yield the same CDR3. The rearrangement joins TRBV6-1 to TRBJ2-7, with a tentative D call TRBD1 (6 bases). The CDR3 is 14 residues long. V shed 0 bases and J shed 0 bases, with 6 bases lying between them. In germline, CDR1 is MNHNS, CDR2 SASEGT. The DNA for the CDR3 is TGTGCCAGCAGTGAAGCAGGGGGCTCCTACGAGCAGTACTTC. This codes for CASSEAGGSYEQYF.

The rearrangement links TRBV9 to TRBJ2-3, with TRBD2 matching over 10 bases. The V gene end was trimmed by 3 bases and the J gene end by 5 bases; junction bases not matched to a gene: 9. CDR3 length: 16 amino acids. The germline V gene encodes CDR1 SGDLS and CDR2 YYNGEE. The CDR3 sequence is CASSDASGGAGDTQYF. The CDR3 nucleotides are TGTGCCAGCAGCGATGCGAGCGGGGGGGCCGGAGATACGCAGTATTTT. The whole variable domain, filled in from reference TRBV9 and TRBJ2-3, reads DSGVTQTPKHLITATGQRVTLRCSPRSGDLSVYWYQQSLDQGLQFLIQYYNGEERAKGNILERFSAQQFPDLHSELNLSSLELGDSALYFCASSDASGGAGDTQYFGPGTRLTVL.

V and J are TRBV4-3 and TRBJ2-3; 7 nucleotides agree with TRBD2. Per germline, CDR1 LGHNA and CDR2 YSLEER. After removal of 0 bases from V and 4 bases from J, the junction contained 7 bases not matched to a gene. This CDR3 region has 16 residues. Here the CDR3 reads CASSQDLAGKSDTQYF. The CDR3 DNA reads as TGCGCCAGCAGCCAAGATTTAGCGGGTAAATCAGATACGCAGTATTTT.

As for this clone: This CDR3 is also generated by other DNA sequences in the sample. The rearrangement joins TRBV5-8 to TRBJ2-7, with D maybe TRBD2 (6 bases). V gave up 2 bases and J gave up 3 bases, with 9 bases separating them. Germline CDR1 SGHTS, CDR2 YDEGEE. The CDR3 runs to 13 residues. The CDR3 DNA is TGTGCCAGCAGCTTCGGGGGATACTACGAGCAGTACTTC. Translation: CASSFGGYYEQYF.

CDR3 region: CASRLDSTLEEQYF. The CDR3 bases are TGTGCCAGCAGGCTGGACAGCACCCTCGAGGAGCAGTACTTC. The V gene is TRBV28, the J gene TRBJ2-7; a possible D gene is TRBD1 (6 bases). V was shortened by 6 bases and J by 7 bases, with 19 bases between the two germline ends. The V gene's germline CDR1 is MDHEN and CDR2 SYDVKM. This CDR3 region has 14 residues.

The chain uses TRBV14 and TRBJ1-2; 7 positions match TRBD1. This CDR3 has 15 amino acids. J lost 4 bases, V lost 0 bases, and 5 bases had no gene match. Germline assignment: CDR1 SGHDN and CDR2 FVKESK. This CDR3 is CASSQDGAGGYGYTF. DNA of the CDR3: TGTGCCAGCAGCCAAGATGGGGCAGGGGGCTATGGCTACACCTTC.

In DNA, the CDR3 is TGTGCCAGCAGCCCAGCGGAGTCCTACGAGCAGTACTTC. Protein product: CASSPAESYEQYF. J is TRBJ2-7 and V is TRBV11-3, with D maybe TRBD2 (5 bases). The V gene lost 5 bases and the J gene lost 1 base, with 9 bases spanning the gap. Germline loops: CDR1 SGHNT, CDR2 YENEEA. This CDR3 has 13 amino acids. Full variable domain (outside the CDR3, taken from reference TRBV11-3 and TRBJ2-7): EAGVVQSPRYKIIEKKQPVAFWCNPISGHNTLYWYLQNLGQGPELLIRYENEEAVDDSQLPKDRFSAERLKGVDSTLKIQPAELGDSAVYLCASSPAESYEQYFGPGTRLTVT.

About this clone: This same CDR3 is encoded by further DNA sequences in the sample. V usage is TRBV4-1 and J usage is TRBJ2-7, with a tentative D call TRBD1 (5 bases). The V and J ends lost 1 base and 4 bases respectively, with 8 bases between them. The germline gives CDR1 MGHRA, CDR2 YSYEKL. CDR3 length: 13 residues. The CDR3 DNA follows: TGCGCCAGCAGCCAAGGTTCAGGGTACGAGCAGTACTTC. The encoded protein is CASSQGSGYEQYF.

Comments on this clone: The sample has other DNA sequences that encode this CDR3 too. The J gene is TRBJ2-1, the V gene TRBV4-3; D gene uncertain. The germline gives CDR1 LGHNA, CDR2 YSLEER. This CDR3 region has 14 residues. V was clipped by 0 bases and J by 4 bases, with 7 bases between them. In nucleotides, the CDR3 is TGCGCCAGCAGCCAAGACCGGGTTTACAATGAGCAGTTCTTC. As protein: CASSQDRVYNEQFF.

The V gene is TRBV29-1, the J gene TRBJ2-1; a weak D match, TRBD2 (5 bases). Germline V gene data show CDR1 as SQVTM and CDR2 as ANQGSEA. The CDR3 length is 14 residues. V was shortened by 7 bases and J by 0 bases, with 13 bases between the two germline ends. The CDR3 bases are TGCAGCGGGCTAGCCCGAGGCTCCTACAATGAGCAGTTCTTC. Its translation: CSGLARGSYNEQFF.

The CDR3 coding sequence is TGTGCCAGCAGCTTGAACCCCCATACGCAGTATTTT. Encoded protein: CASSLNPHTQYF. This chain connects TRBV5-6 to TRBJ2-3; D gene ambiguous. The CDR3 runs 12 residues. The V and J ends lost 1 base and 7 bases respectively, with 7 bases between them. CDR1 and CDR2 from the germline V gene are SGHDT and YYEEEE.

Details on this clone: Other nucleotide sequences from this sample produce the same CDR3. The chain links TRBV7-9 to TRBJ2-7; maybe TRBD2 (7 bases). The length of the CDR3 is 15 residues. The germline gives CDR1 SEHNR, CDR2 FQNEAQ (reference sequence). V lost 1 base to trimming and J lost 5 bases, with 15 bases between them. This CDR3 is CASSLVGTGGHEQYF. In DNA, the CDR3 is TGTGCCAGCAGCTTAGTAGGGACGGGGGGCCACGAGCAGTACTTC.

The chain combines TRBV4-3 with TRBJ2-1, with 10 bases matching TRBD2. CDR3 length: 16 residues. V was clipped by 1 base and J by 6 bases; unmatched bases: 6. The germline V gene has CDR1 LGHNA and CDR2 YSLEER. The CDR3 is CASSQVLAGASNEQFF. As DNA, the CDR3 is TGCGCCAGCAGCCAAGTCCTAGCGGGAGCTTCCAATGAGCAGTTCTTC.

V gene TRBV11-2 combines with J gene TRBJ1-6; 7 nucleotides match TRBD1. The CDR3 is 15 amino acids. Germline CDR1 and CDR2: SGHAT and FQNNGV. V gave up 0 bases and J gave up 8 bases; unmatched junction bases: 4. This CDR3 reads CASSLDLDRDSPLHF. The DNA for the CDR3 is TGTGCCAGCAGCTTAGACCTAGACAGGGATTCACCCCTCCACTTT.

This clone was detected only once. This may be a read error: a much more frequent sequence differs by one nucleotide. This chain joins TRBV7-8 and TRBJ1-1; D ambiguous. The CDR3 sequence is 14 residues long. Deletions cut 1 base from V and 0 bases from J, with 6 bases between. Germline CDR1 SGHVS, CDR2 FQNEAQ. The CDR3 bases are TGTGCCAGCAGCTTAGAGGTGGTGAACACTGAAGCTTTCTTT. Translated: CASSLEVVNTEAFF.

The chain joins TRBV4-3 to TRBJ2-4; no firm D call. The CDR3 length is 13 residues. V lost 4 bases and J lost 5, with 9 bases in between. Germline values: CDR1 LGHNA, CDR2 YSLEER. Here the CDR3 reads CASSPLGENIQYF. The CDR3, as DNA: TGCGCCAGCAGCCCCCTGGGCGAAAACATTCAGTACTTC.

This chain uses TRBV5-1 with TRBJ2-3; TRBD1 aligns across 8 bases. The CDR3 consists of 16 residues. From germline, CDR1 is SGHRS and CDR2 YFSETQ. V shed 1 base, J shed 6 bases, and the junction held 10 bases outside the gene matches. CDR3 coding DNA: TGCGCCAGCAGCTTGTATGGTCAGGGGGCTACCGATACGCAGTATTTT. Translation gives CASSLYGQGATDTQYF.

The chain recombines TRBV19 with TRBJ2-5, with D possibly being TRBD1 (6 bases). V dropped 9 bases and J dropped 0 bases, with 20 bases sitting between them. This CDR3 has 16 residues. Germline V lookup: CDR1 LNHDA, CDR2 SQIVND (reference sequence). In nucleotides, the CDR3 is TGTGCCAGCCAATCAAGCACAGGGCCTTACCAAGAGACCCAGTACTTC. Translated, it gives CASQSSTGPYQETQYF.

This sequence joins TRBV7-9 and TRBJ2-2; the D is unclear. The germline V and J ends were trimmed by 1 base and 7 bases, with 13 bases remaining between them. Per germline, CDR1 SEHNR and CDR2 FQNEAQ (reference sequence). The CDR3 totals 15 residues. The CDR3 sequence is CASSLVPGGDGELFF. DNA of the CDR3: TGTGCCAGCAGCTTAGTCCCAGGTGGGGACGGGGAGCTGTTTTTT. Complete variable domain (other parts from reference TRBV7-9 and TRBJ2-2): DTGVSQNPRHKITKRGQNVTFRCDPISEHNRLYWYRQTLGQGPEFLTYFQNEAQLEKSRLLSDRFSAERPKGSFSTLEIQRTEQGDSAMYLCASSLVPGGDGELFFGEGSRLTVL.

The rearrangement joins TRBV5-5 to TRBJ2-7; TRBD1 is a possible D gene (5 bases). The CDR3 covers 14 residues. With 0 bases removed from V and 0 bases from J, the gap between germline ends came to 7 bases. Germline-derived CDR1 and CDR2 are SGHKS and YYEKEE (reference sequence). The chain's CDR3 is CASSLEGYSYEQYF. The CDR3 bases are TGTGCCAGCAGCTTGGAGGGGTACTCCTACGAGCAGTACTTC. Based on the CDR3 plus reference TRBV5-5 and TRBJ2-7, the full variable domain is DAGVTQSPTHLIKTRGQQVTLRCSPISGHKSVSWYQQVLGQGPQFIFQYYEKEERGRGNFPDRFSARQFPNYSSELNVNALLLGDSALYLCASSLEGYSYEQYFGPGTRLTVT.

Points on this clone: This CDR3 is also generated by other DNA sequences in the sample. V and J are TRBV9 and TRBJ2-7, with D possibly being TRBD1 (5 bases). The germline CDR1 and CDR2 sequences are SGDLS and YYNGEE. The ends were cut back, 0 bases at V and 2 bases at J, with 9 bases in the middle. The CDR3 covers 14 residues. The CDR3 DNA follows: TGTGCCAGCAGCGTAGCCCCAGGGACCTACGAGCAGTACTTC. Translation: CASSVAPGTYEQYF.